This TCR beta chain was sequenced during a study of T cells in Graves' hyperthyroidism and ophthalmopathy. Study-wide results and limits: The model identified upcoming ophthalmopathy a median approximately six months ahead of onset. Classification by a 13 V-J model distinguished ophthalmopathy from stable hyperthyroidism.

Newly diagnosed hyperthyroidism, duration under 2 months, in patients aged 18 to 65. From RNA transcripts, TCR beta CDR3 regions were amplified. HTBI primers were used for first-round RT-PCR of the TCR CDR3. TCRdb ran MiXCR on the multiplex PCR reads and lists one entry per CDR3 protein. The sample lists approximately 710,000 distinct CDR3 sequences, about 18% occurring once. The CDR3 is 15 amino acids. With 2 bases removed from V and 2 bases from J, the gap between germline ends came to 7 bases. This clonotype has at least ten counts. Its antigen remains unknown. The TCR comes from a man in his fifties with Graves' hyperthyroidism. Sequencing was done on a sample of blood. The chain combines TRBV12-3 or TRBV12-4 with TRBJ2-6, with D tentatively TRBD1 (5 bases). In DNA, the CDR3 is TGTGCCAGCAGTTTAAAGGGGCCTGGGGCCAACGTCCTGACTTTC. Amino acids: CASSLKGPGANVLTF.